This T cell receptor beta chain originates from a study of blood T cells in healthy people across ages (dated by TCRdb to 2014 to 2015). Describing the broader study: In model experiments, template switching captured roughly one uniquely barcoded TCR beta cDNA molecule for every two T cells. To avoid experimental bias, donors of different ages were spread randomly across the sequencing lanes. Age-related changes in TCR beta repertoire diversity were measured in the study by deep sequencing normalized with unique cDNA molecular identifiers. The donors were divided into four age groups: young (average about 15 years), middle-aged (about 40), aged (about 62) and long-lived (82). Two additional independent replicas of 1 million unique cDNA reads from the same blood draw were analyzed for two donors (one aged 18 to 30 and one aged 80 or older). Study-level results and caveats: The percentage of naive T cells measured by flow cytometry correlated strongly with observed TCR beta diversity. Because donor CMV infection status was unknown, age-related changes in expanded clonotypes were potentially confounded. Since profiling was done on bulk unsorted PBMCs, naive and antigen-experienced compartments could not be conclusively compared. Observed TCR beta diversity per million T cells fell roughly linearly with age, and a significant reduction was already apparent by age approximately 41. Compared with the aged group, more naive CD4+ T cells, fewer expanded clones and increased TCR diversity were shown by the long-lived group, suggesting age selection. Estimates of total diversity based on one million sequenced T cells were regarded as lower bounds and as underestimates.

Libraries were prepared through 5' RACE. Sequencing was performed on an Illumina HiSeq 2500. The second PCR ran for about 6 to 12 cycles and used a J-beta primer mix along with a sample-barcoded 5' primer. A unique molecular identifier was introduced onto each TCR beta cDNA molecule by a template-switch 5' adaptor carrying 12 random nucleotides. Each sample yielded at least 2.5 million CDR3-containing paired-end reads. First-strand cDNA was synthesized from all RNA with the Mint cDNA synthesis kit, primed by a TRBC-specific oligonucleotide. After uracil-DNA glycosylase treatment, a first 18-cycle PCR used universal primers M1SS and BC2_uni_R on all cDNA. The original pipeline was this. For normalization, 1 million high-quality reads, each with a distinct molecular identifier, were randomly selected from each sample. Reads with shared molecular identifiers were discarded instead of being binned into consensus sequences. MiTCR, set to a Q25 quality threshold and the strictest error-elimination algorithm, was used for CDR3 identification, clonotype clustering and error correction. A nonparametric unseen species model with Euler transformation was used to estimate lower-bound total TCR beta diversity. TCRdb trimmed public reads at Q25 via fastp, called clones via MiXCR and kept in-frame beta chains. Identical CDR3 protein sequences are pooled into one entry, listed with their most common genes and DNA. What appears here as the V and J calls and clone size reflects TCRdb's work, not the paper's. This sample holds 850,000 to 1,100,000 distinct CDR3 sequences; around two fifths were observed only once. The ten biggest clones cover about an eighth of the sample.

Systemically healthy Caucasian individuals from Russia, 35 to 50 in total and aged roughly 6 to 100 years, were included as donors. Around 9.8 milliliters of peripheral blood were collected from each donor into EDTA-treated Vacutainer tubes. Ficoll-Paque density-gradient centrifugation was used to isolate PBMCs, with at least 6.5 million per sample. Total RNA, at least 6 micrograms per sample, was extracted from PBMCs with Trizol reagent. The percentages of naive CD45RAhigh/CD27high T cells were determined by flow cytometry on a PBMC aliquot from every donor. Comments on this clonotype: It lacks a known antigen. No clone much larger than this one lies a single base away; base qualities are absent.

CDR1 and CDR2, looked up from the germline V gene, are SQVTM and ANQGSEA. The CDR3 has 14 amino acids, counting the end cysteine and phenylalanine. Left in the record is the CDR3 DNA by itself, 42 bases read in frame from the first base. A distance of 21 bases separates the germline ends of V and J, which lose 8 bases and 5 bases respectively. The chain couples TRBV29-1 to TRBJ1-1; the D gene is perhaps TRBD1, from 5 matching bases. The sequenced sample was blood. The origin of this receptor is a man aged 18 to 35 in good health. The sequence in DNA is TGCAGCTTACGTGGGTCCGGGGCAGGGACTGAAGCTTTCTTT. Its amino acids are CSLRGSGAGTEAFF.